This section outlines one T cell receptor (beta chain) sequence together with its context. Its antigen is undetermined. This sample is part of a study of Graves' ophthalmopathy and Graves' hyperthyroidism. Study-wide points: Blood also carried most expanded thyroid clonotypes exceeding 0.001 frequency. The 13-signature model separated ophthalmopathy from stable hyperthyroidism at 85% to 90% sensitivity and about 81% specificity.

Ophthalmopathy cases showed moderate-to-severe activity, scoring CAS ≥3 and NOSPECS ≥4, with duration under 3 months. Researchers took RNA transcripts and amplified TCR beta CDR3 regions from them. HTBI-primed first-round RT-PCR preceded second-round multiplex PCR. One entry per CDR3 protein results from TCRdb running MiXCR on the multiplex PCR reads. The sample shows approximately 700,000 distinct CDR3 sequences, more than 40% of them seen only once. There are 13 residues in the CDR3. Germline values: CDR1 MNHNS, CDR2 SASEGT. Trimming removed 7 bases at V and 8 bases at J, with 14 bases between. Specimen: peripheral blood. The receptor was isolated from an adult man with Graves' ophthalmopathy. V is TRBV6-1 and J is TRBJ1-4; D unresolved. This CDR3 is CASTCASEEKLFF. The CDR3 DNA sequence: TGTGCCAGCACCTGTGCCTCTGAGGAAAAACTGTTTTTT.